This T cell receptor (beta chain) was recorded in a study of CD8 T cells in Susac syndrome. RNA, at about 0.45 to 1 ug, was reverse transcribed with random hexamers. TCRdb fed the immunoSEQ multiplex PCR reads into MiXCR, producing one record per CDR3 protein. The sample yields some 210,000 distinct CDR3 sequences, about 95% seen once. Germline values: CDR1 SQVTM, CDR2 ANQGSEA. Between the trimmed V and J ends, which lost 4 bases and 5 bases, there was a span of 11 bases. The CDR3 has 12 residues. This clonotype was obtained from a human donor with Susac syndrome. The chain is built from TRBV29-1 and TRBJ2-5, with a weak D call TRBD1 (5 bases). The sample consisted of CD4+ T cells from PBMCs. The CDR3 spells CSVGGRMETQYF. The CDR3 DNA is TGCAGCGTTGGGGGCAGGATGGAGACCCAGTACTTC.